A single sample gave rise to the 31 T cell receptor beta chains below, sequenced in a study of shared clonotypes between healthy human individuals. Data came from immunoSEQ multiplex PCR; TCRdb stores just in-frame clones and leaves some out. In the table there are about 1.1 million clones, approximately 77% of which are singletons. Material for sequencing was memory CD4+ T cells from PBMCs. Subset indicated: CD45RA-negative fraction. These receptors originate from a man aged 18 to 35 in good health. Some clones in this sample may be carry-over from other donors' samples.

This clone was seen at least ten times. The rearrangement links TRBV11-2 to TRBJ2-3; a possible D gene is TRBD2 (6 bases). V was clipped by 5 bases and J by 2 bases, with 14 bases between them. CDR1 SGHAT and CDR2 FQNNGV come from the germline V gene. This CDR3 has 15 residues. The chain's CDR3 is CASSILSGLTDTQYF. CDR3 coding DNA: TGTGCCAGCAGCATACTTAGCGGACTCACAGATACGCAGTATTTT.

The count of this clone is one. The chain combines TRBV5-4 with TRBJ2-7, with D uncertain. The V and J ends lost 0 bases and 5 bases respectively, with 12 bases between them. This CDR3 spans 14 amino acids. Germline V CDR1 and CDR2: SGHNT, YYREEE (reference sequence). DNA of the CDR3: TGTGCCAGCAGCTTGGGTTCTACCGCGGACGAGCAGTACTTC. Translated, it gives CASSLGSTADEQYF.

The chain employs TRBV9 and TRBJ2-5; unclear D gene. CDR1 and CDR2 from the germline V gene are SGDLS and YYNGEE. The length of the CDR3 is 16 residues. The V end was cut by 0 bases, the J end by 5 bases, with 17 bases between. The CDR3 spells CASSVGQTHRTETQYF. The CDR3 nucleotides read TGTGCCAGCAGCGTAGGGCAGACACATAGGACGGAGACCCAGTACTTC.

This rearrangement joins TRBV19 to TRBJ1-2; tentative D call: TRBD1 (5 bases). In germline, CDR1 is LNHDA, CDR2 SQIVND (reference sequence). There are 13 residues in the CDR3. Trimming shortened V by 4 bases and J by 4 bases, and 10 bases separated the two germline ends. The CDR3 protein is CASSKGHRYGYTF. CDR3 nucleotides: TGTGCCAGTAGTAAAGGACACCGCTATGGCTACACCTTC.

The chain has TRBV11-2 and TRBJ1-2; the match to TRBD1 covers 8 bases. Germline trimming cut 5 bases from V and 3 bases from J; bases unmatched to any gene: 8. This CDR3 has 15 residues. Looked up from germline, CDR1 is SGHAT and CDR2 is FQNNGV. CDR3 protein: CASSTPRGPDYGYTF. The CDR3 coding sequence is TGTGCCAGCAGCACCCCCAGGGGGCCTGACTATGGCTACACCTTC.

This chain joins TRBV7-2 and TRBJ2-7; the D is unclear. The length of the CDR3 is 13 residues. V lost 1 base and J 6 bases, leaving 10 bases between the germline ends. The V gene's germline CDR1 is SGHTA and CDR2 FQGNSA. As DNA, the CDR3 is TGTGCCAGCAGCTTAGAGCCCGGCAGCGAGCAGTACTTC. This sequence encodes CASSLEPGSEQYF.

J is TRBJ2-7 and V is TRBV7-2; D remains unclear. Germline V gene lookup returns CDR1 SGHTA and CDR2 FQGNSA. Between the trimmed V and J ends, which lost 3 bases and 12 bases, there was a span of 18 bases. The CDR3 is 13 residues long. The chain's CDR3 is CASSLNSASPPYF. The CDR3 nucleotides read TGTGCCAGCAGCTTGAACTCAGCCTCTCCCCCGTACTTC.

V usage is TRBV4-1 and J usage is TRBJ2-7; 7 bases map to TRBD1. This CDR3 has 15 residues. The germline CDR1 and CDR2 sequences are MGHRA and YSYEKL. After removal of 3 bases from V and 4 bases from J, the junction contained 9 bases not matched to a gene. The CDR3 nucleotides read TGCGCCAGCAGCCAGTTCGGCGACAGGGAGTACGAGCAGTACTTC. It codes for CASSQFGDREYEQYF.

The J gene is TRBJ2-1, the V gene TRBV7-2; 7 nucleotides line up with TRBD2. Germline CDR1 is SGHTA and CDR2 is FQGNSA. The V and J ends lost 0 bases and 5 bases, in that order; junction bases with no gene match: 4. The CDR3 loop spans 15 amino acids. CDR3 DNA: TGTGCCAGCAGCTTAGCAAGTGGGAGGGACAATGAGCAGTTCTTC. The encoded protein is CASSLASGRDNEQFF.

Regarding this clone: Other DNA sequences in this sample translate to the same CDR3. The chain combines TRBV4-3 with TRBJ1-1; TRBD1 matches 8 bases. V lost 3 bases and J lost 1; bases outside the gene matches: 4. CDR1 and CDR2 from the germline V gene are LGHNA and YSLEER. The CDR3 spans 15 residues. The CDR3 sequence is CASSQSGQGNTEAFF. The DNA for the CDR3 is TGCGCCAGCAGCCAGTCAGGACAGGGGAACACTGAAGCTTTCTTT.

The chain joins TRBV4-2 to TRBJ1-2; the match to TRBD1 covers 7 bases. V was pared by 0 bases and J by 5 bases, with 6 bases of the junction left unmatched. Germline CDR1 is LGHNA and CDR2 is YNFKEQ. The CDR3 contains 15 residues. CDR3 sequence reads: CASSQDITGEYGYTF. The CDR3 DNA reads as TGTGCCAGCAGCCAAGATATTACAGGGGAGTATGGCTACACCTTC.

This chain connects TRBV5-1 to TRBJ2-7, with D tentatively TRBD2 (5 bases). Germline CDR1 SGHRS, CDR2 YFSETQ. This CDR3 contains 15 residues. V dropped 6 bases and J dropped 0 bases, with 16 bases sitting between them. As DNA, the CDR3 is TGCGCCAGCACAGAATTCCCGGGGTCCTCCTACGAGCAGTACTTC. It specifies CASTEFPGSSYEQYF.

The chain carries TRBV15 and TRBJ2-7, with 16 bases that match TRBD2. Germline loops: CDR1 LNHNV, CDR2 YYDKDF (reference sequence). The junction had 1 base not matched to a gene; V was cut back by 4 bases and J by 7 bases. There are 14 residues in the CDR3. The CDR3 region has the DNA TGTGCCACCAGCAAGGGACTAGCGGGAGGGGAGCAGTACTTC. This sequence encodes CATSKGLAGGEQYF.

The chain is built from TRBV25-1 and TRBJ2-5; the D gene could be TRBD1 or TRBD2 (6 bases each). The V gene's germline CDR1 is MGHDK and CDR2 SYGVNS. CDR3 length equals 14 residues. Trimming removed 6 bases at V and 5 bases at J, with 16 bases between. The CDR3 is CASRDSSSGETQYF. Written as DNA, the CDR3 is TGTGCCAGCAGGGACAGCAGCAGCGGGGAGACCCAGTACTTC.

Of note for this clone: The junction differs from germline at one of its ends, possibly a read error. The J gene is TRBJ2-7, the V gene TRBV11-1; the match to TRBD2 covers 9 bases. Germline CDR1 SGHAT, CDR2 FQDESV (reference sequence). CDR3 length: 16 amino acids. The CDR3 nucleotides are TGTGCCAGCAGCTTACGTCGACTAGCGGATACCTACGAGCAGCACTTC. Amino acid sequence: CASSLRRLADTYEQHF.

The CDR3 DNA reads TGCGCCAGCAGCTTTTTGAGGGAGACGAACACCGGGGAGCTGTTTTTT. As protein: CASSFLRETNTGELFF. The chain couples TRBV5-1 to TRBJ2-2; TRBD2 might be the D (5 bases). Germline CDR1 is SGHRS and CDR2 is YFSETQ. The V end was cut by 2 bases, the J end by 0 bases, with 11 bases between. The CDR3 is 16 residues long.

The chain recombines TRBV30 with TRBJ1-5, with a tentative D call TRBD1 (5 bases). This CDR3 comprises 14 residues. V was pared by 1 base and J by 1 base, with 8 bases between. Per the germline V gene, CDR1 is GTSNPN and CDR2 is SVGIG (reference sequence). The CDR3 DNA follows: TGTGCCTGGAGTGGGGAGGGGAGCAATCAGCCCCAGCATTTT. Amino acid sequence: CAWSGEGSNQPQHF. Looking up the rest from reference TRBV30 and TRBJ1-5 gives the full variable domain: SQTIHQWPATLVQPVGSPLSLECTVEGTSNPNLYWYRQAAGRGLQLLFYSVGIGQISSEVPQNLSASRPQDRQFILSSKKLLLSDSGFYLCAWSGEGSNQPQHFGDGTRLSIL.

The CDR3 DNA sequence: TGTGCCAGCAGCTTAGCGACAGCGTACAATGAGCAGTTCTTC. Protein sequence: CASSLATAYNEQFF. The chain is built from TRBV7-6 and TRBJ2-1; TRBD1 might be the D (5 bases). CDR3 length: 14 residues. Germline CDR1 reads SGHVS; CDR2 reads FNYEAQ. V lost 0 bases, J lost 4 bases, and 7 bases lay in between. The whole variable domain, remainder taken from reference TRBV7-6 and TRBJ2-1, is GAGVSQSPRYKVTKRGQDVALRCDPISGHVSLYWYRQALGQGPEFLTYFNYEAQQDKSGLPNDRFSAERPEGSISTLTIQRTEQRDSAMYRCASSLATAYNEQFFGPGTRLTVL.

V gene TRBV11-2 combines with J gene TRBJ2-3; TRBD2 is a possible D gene (5 bases). Germline lookup yields CDR1 SGHAT and CDR2 FQNNGV. The CDR3 is made up of 15 amino acids. V shed 5 bases and J shed 0 bases, with 12 bases lying between them. The CDR3 reads CASSPSSVSTDTQYF. The CDR3 DNA reads as TGTGCCAGCAGCCCTAGTAGCGTTAGCACAGATACGCAGTATTTT.

This chain uses TRBV10-3 with TRBJ2-1; 11 nucleotides line up with TRBD2. The V segment lost 2 bases and the J segment 5 bases; nucleotides outside the gene matches: 2. The CDR3 is 15 residues long. From germline, CDR1 is ENHRY and CDR2 SYGVKD. CDR3 DNA: TGTGCCATCAGTGAGCAACTAGCGGGAGACAATGAGCAGTTCTTC. This encodes CAISEQLAGDNEQFF.

The chain combines TRBV28 with TRBJ2-2; D might be TRBD2 (5 bases). CDR1 is MDHEN, CDR2 SYDVKM, per germline. CDR3 length: 17 amino acids. The V gene lost 8 bases and the J gene lost 6 bases, with 25 bases spanning the gap. This chain's CDR3 is CASWEFPRPKGAGELFF. In DNA form, the CDR3 reads TGTGCCAGCTGGGAGTTCCCACGGCCCAAAGGCGCCGGGGAGCTGTTTTTT.

The J gene is TRBJ2-7, the V gene TRBV27, with no clear D. The germline V gene encodes CDR1 MNHEY and CDR2 SMNVEV (reference sequence). Trimming left V 2 bases short and J 0 bases short, with 11 bases between. CDR3 length: 15 amino acids. CDR3 in DNA: TGTGCCAGCAGTTTAGTAGGCAGTACCTCCTACGAGCAGTACTTC. It yields the protein CASSLVGSTSYEQYF.

This clone was observed a single time. Being one base from a much bigger clone, this may be a read error. This sequence joins TRBV2 and TRBJ2-2, with a weak D call TRBD2 (6 bases). The CDR3 is 15 amino acids. The germline V and J ends were trimmed by 5 bases and 3 bases, with 13 bases remaining between them. Germline values: CDR1 SNHLY, CDR2 FYNNEI. The DNA for the CDR3 is TGTGCCAGCAGTCCAATTAGCGGCGACACCGGGGAGCTGTTTTTT. This encodes CASSPISGDTGELFF.

The chain combines TRBV29-1 with TRBJ2-1, with TRBD2 matching over 12 bases. Germline V gives CDR1 SQVTM, CDR2 ANQGSEA. V dropped 2 bases and J dropped 7; count of bases not matched to a gene: 3. The CDR3 contains 14 residues. The DNA for the CDR3 is TGCAGCGTTGAAAGGACTAGCGGGAATAATGAGCAGTTCTTC. Protein product: CSVERTSGNNEQFF.

This clone appeared a single time. The chain employs TRBV27 and TRBJ1-1; D is possibly TRBD1 (6 bases). The germline V and J ends were trimmed by 5 bases and 1 base, with 17 bases remaining between them. This CDR3 has 16 amino acids. Germline V gene data show CDR1 as MNHEY and CDR2 as SMNVEV (reference sequence). CDR3 sequence: CASSTGHGTPNTEAFF. CDR3 bases: TGTGCCAGCAGTACGGGACATGGGACACCGAACACTGAAGCTTTCTTT.

The chain carries TRBV6-6 and TRBJ2-1; D possibly uses TRBD1 or TRBD2 (5 bases each). V gave up 7 bases and J gave up 4 bases, with 20 bases separating them. CDR3 size: 16 residues. Looked up from germline, CDR1 is MNHNY and CDR2 is SVGAGI (reference sequence). The CDR3 nucleotides are TGTGCCAGCATTCCTCACGACGGGACCCAGTACAATGAGCAGTTCTTC. Translating it yields CASIPHDGTQYNEQFF.

The CDR3 region is CASSVLPSNAYNEQFF. The DNA of the CDR3 is TGTGCCAGCAGCGTACTCCCTAGCAATGCCTACAATGAGCAGTTCTTC. The chain recombines TRBV9 with TRBJ2-1; D possibly corresponds to TRBD2 (5 bases). Germline V gene lookup returns CDR1 SGDLS and CDR2 YYNGEE. This CDR3 has 16 residues. Trimming pared 1 base from V and 2 bases from J, leaving 13 bases between.

This clone was picked up a small number of times. The chain uses TRBV11-2 and TRBJ1-1; D gene ambiguous. This CDR3 is 13 amino acids long. Trimming stripped 5 bases from V and 1 base from J, with 8 bases between. Germline CDR1 reads SGHAT; CDR2 reads FQNNGV. The CDR3: CASSKAANTEAFF. CDR3 DNA: TGTGCCAGCAGCAAAGCAGCGAACACTGAAGCTTTCTTT.

The chain links TRBV6-5 to TRBJ2-7, with a weak D call TRBD1 (6 bases). There are 14 residues in the CDR3. Germline V gives CDR1 MNHEY, CDR2 SVGAGI. V was clipped by 4 bases and J by 3 bases, with 13 bases between them. The CDR3 protein is CASSSGQGGYEQYF. CDR3 bases: TGTGCCAGCAGTTCGGGACAAGGCGGCTACGAGCAGTACTTC.

The gene calls are TRBV7-3 and TRBJ1-1; D gene unclear. The CDR3 contains 13 residues. The V and J ends lost 5 bases and 1 base respectively, with 8 bases between them. The germline gives CDR1 SGHTA, CDR2 FQGTGA. CDR3 nucleotide sequence: TGTGCCAGCAGCATAAACACGAACACTGAAGCTTTCTTT. It encodes CASSINTNTEAFF.

The rearrangement links TRBV7-2 to TRBJ1-5; no clear D gene. V was shortened by 2 bases and J by 5 bases, with 22 bases between the two germline ends. The germline V gene encodes CDR1 SGHTA and CDR2 FQGNSA. This CDR3 comprises 18 residues. CDR3 bases: TGTGCCAGCAGCTTACAGCCTCCCCAGACGGTTGATCATCAGCCCCAGCATTTT. Translated: CASSLQPPQTVDHQPQHF.